This entry features one T cell receptor (beta chain) sequence. This clone's antigen is unknown. No much larger clone exists at a distance of one base, and base qualities are not known. The data originate from a study of shared clonotypes between healthy human individuals (dated by TCRdb to the early 2020s). Notes on the research overall: A couple of women and a few men aged 18 to 49 years were included in the cohort. Different laboratories and diverse techniques were used to prepare libraries and sequence TCR repertoires, to increase sequencing depth and limit assay-specific biases. To estimate repertoire size and how much clonotype sharing occurs between individuals, the study deeply sequenced the blood TCR repertoires of several healthy adults. For each donor, CD4 naive and CD4 memory were each run on three plates, CD8 naive on two plates, and CD8 memory on one plate. Per donor, leukapheresis produced somewhere between about 0.94 and 9 billion PBMCs.

The CDR3 spans 16 residues, from the cysteine through the phenylalanine. Only CDR3 DNA is held: 48 bases, read in frame from base 1. At the junction V is shortened by 4 bases and J by 4 bases, with 19 bases in between. CDR1 is given as MGHRA and CDR2 as YSYEKL, both from the germline V gene. Healthy HIV-negative adults with no recently reported acute infections or vaccinations were included as donors. All donors were Caucasian adults living in Nashville, Tennessee, USA. CD4+ T cells were enriched by magnetic negative selection, after which naive cells were positively selected on CD45RA and the negative fraction was taken as the memory subset. Blood was obtained by leukapheresis, after which PBMCs were separated by Ficoll-Histopaque density gradient centrifugation and cryopreserved in liquid nitrogen vapor phase. Analytical flow cytometry was used to check the purity and quantity of each magnetically sorted T cell population. Genomic DNA was isolated from every sorted fraction and measured by UV absorbance on a Nanodrop 2000c.

Using the deep immunoSEQ assay, multiplex PCR amplified TCR CDR3 regions from genomic DNA. Extracted genomic DNA from each cell subset was distributed evenly across all wells of several immunoSEQ 96-well plates, and each plate was treated as a replicate. For sorted subsets, each replicate PCR was loaded with around 220 ng genomic DNA, equivalent to 30,000 or so T cell genomes. Purified libraries were quantified with a Qubit 3.0 fluorometer, sized on a Bioanalyzer 2100, and re-quantified with the KAPA Library Quantification kit. A separate single-read 150-cycle Illumina NextSeq 550 flow cell was used to sequence each immunoSEQ 96-well plate. The study's processing was this. Because the immunoSEQ output held only junctional sequences and lacked quality scores, the filtering could not match the filtering applied to full-length reads. To assign V/J genes and CDR3, sequences were annotated against IMGT germline references using PyIR, a Python wrapper for IgBLAST v1.9. Any read was removed if the V/J assignment was weak (E-value above 1e-6), the CDR3 was missing, or the read contained stop codons, out-of-frame junctions, or ambiguous translated residues. V3J clonotypes were defined as sequences sharing the same inferred V gene, J gene, and CDR3 amino acid sequence. Percentage overlap between repertoires was computed as shared unique clonotypes divided by the size of the smaller repertoire. Three approaches were used to assess repertoire richness: RTK rarefaction, the Chao1 estimator, and Recon v2.1 estimates of unobserved clonotypes. Generation probabilities were computed with OLGA for all TCRbeta clonotypes obtained by the gDNA method from four donors. The table comes from immuneACCESS by way of TCRdb, which keeps in-frame sequences with V and J called. Part of the clones is missing from these tables; in studies checked, under half for an unresolved V gene and the rest for unknown reasons. That table furnishes V, J and clone size, whereas the DNA furnished D and trimming. This sample has more than 2 million clones in its table, and about 94% of those were observed once. Roughly 0.13% of the sample is taken by the ten largest.

What the study reported, not specific to this receptor: The genetic and exposure-history diversity represented was limited by the small number of donors. Compared with non-shared clonotypes, clonotypes shared by all four sorted-subset donors had higher generation probabilities. Rarefaction of sorted-subset datasets indicated incomplete sequencing despite the large sequencing depth. Sampling was limited to blood, and TCR repertoires in tissue likely differ from TCR repertoires in blood. Larger estimated clonotype richness was generally found for naive subsets than for memory subsets. Based on pairwise subsampling, the degree of clonotype sharing among donors was expected to be affected by sequencing depth. Across a handful of donors, approximately 5% of naive CD4, roughly 3.4% of naive CD8, 2.3% of memory CD4, and 0.4% to 0.45% of memory CD8 clonotypes were shared.

Rearrangement joined TRBV4-1 to TRBJ1-2, and perhaps TRBD1 as D gene, on 5 matching bases. The clonotype comes from a man between 18 and 29 years old in good health. Sequencing was done on a sample of naive CD4+ T cells sorted from blood. The cell subset or site label corresponds to: CD45RA+ positively selected. CDR3 region: CASSPSQATSAYGYTF. DNA sequence: TGCGCCAGCAGCCCCTCACAGGCGACCTCTGCCTATGGCTACACCTTC.